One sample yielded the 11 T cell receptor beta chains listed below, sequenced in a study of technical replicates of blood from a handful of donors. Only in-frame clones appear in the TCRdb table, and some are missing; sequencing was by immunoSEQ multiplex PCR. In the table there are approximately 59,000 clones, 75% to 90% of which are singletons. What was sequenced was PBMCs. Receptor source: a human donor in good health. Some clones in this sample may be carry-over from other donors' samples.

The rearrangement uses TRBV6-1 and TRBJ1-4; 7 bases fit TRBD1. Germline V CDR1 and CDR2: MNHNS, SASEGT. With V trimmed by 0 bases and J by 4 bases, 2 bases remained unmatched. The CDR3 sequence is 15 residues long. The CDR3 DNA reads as TGTGCCAGCAGTGAAGCGTCAGGGGGTAATGAAAAACTGTTTTTT. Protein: CASSEASGGNEKLFF.

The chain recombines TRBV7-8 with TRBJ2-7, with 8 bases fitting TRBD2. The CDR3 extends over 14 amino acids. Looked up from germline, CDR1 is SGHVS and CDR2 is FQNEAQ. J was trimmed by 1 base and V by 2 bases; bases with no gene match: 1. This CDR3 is CASSLTGGSYEQYF. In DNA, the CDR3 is TGTGCCAGCAGCTTAACGGGGGGGTCCTACGAGCAGTACTTC.

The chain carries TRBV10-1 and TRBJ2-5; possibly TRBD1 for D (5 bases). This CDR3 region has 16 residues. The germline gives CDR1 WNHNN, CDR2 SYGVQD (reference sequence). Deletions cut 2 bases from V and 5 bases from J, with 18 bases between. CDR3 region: CASSEGADGLKETQYF. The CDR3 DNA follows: TGCGCCAGCAGTGAGGGGGCGGACGGTTTGAAGGAGACCCAGTACTTC.

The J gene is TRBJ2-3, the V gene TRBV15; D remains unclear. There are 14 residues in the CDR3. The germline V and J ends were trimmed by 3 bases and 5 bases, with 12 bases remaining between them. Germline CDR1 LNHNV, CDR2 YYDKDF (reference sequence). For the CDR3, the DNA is TGTGCCACCAGCAGGGCCAGCGTAGGAGATACGCAGTATTTT. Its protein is CATSRASVGDTQYF. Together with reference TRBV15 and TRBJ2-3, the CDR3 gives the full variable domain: DAMVIQNPRYQVTQFGKPVTLSCSQTLNHNVMYWYQQKSSQAPKLLFHYYDKDFNNEADTPDNFQSRRPNTSFCFLDIRSPGLGDTAMYLCATSRASVGDTQYFGPGTRLTVL.

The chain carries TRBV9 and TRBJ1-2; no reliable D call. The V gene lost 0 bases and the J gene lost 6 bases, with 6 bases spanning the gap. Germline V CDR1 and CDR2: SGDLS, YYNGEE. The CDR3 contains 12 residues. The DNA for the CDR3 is TGTGCCAGCAGCGTAGAGACTCATGGCTACACCTTC. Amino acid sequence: CASSVETHGYTF. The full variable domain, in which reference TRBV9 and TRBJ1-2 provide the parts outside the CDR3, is DSGVTQTPKHLITATGQRVTLRCSPRSGDLSVYWYQQSLDQGLQFLIQYYNGEERAKGNILERFSAQQFPDLHSELNLSSLELGDSALYFCASSVETHGYTFGSGTRLTVV.

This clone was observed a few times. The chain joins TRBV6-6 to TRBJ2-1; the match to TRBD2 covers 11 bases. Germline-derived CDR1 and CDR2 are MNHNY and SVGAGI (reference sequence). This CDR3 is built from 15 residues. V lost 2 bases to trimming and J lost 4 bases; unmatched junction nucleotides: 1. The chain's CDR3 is CASSYGTSGYNEQFF. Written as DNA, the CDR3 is TGTGCCAGCAGTTACGGGACTAGCGGATACAATGAGCAGTTCTTC.

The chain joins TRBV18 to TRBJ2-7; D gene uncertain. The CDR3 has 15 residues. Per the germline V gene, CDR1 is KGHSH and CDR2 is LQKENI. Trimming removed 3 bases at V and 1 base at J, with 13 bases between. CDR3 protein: CASSPMTSTSYEQYF. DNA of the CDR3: TGTGCCAGCTCACCGATGACATCTACTTCCTACGAGCAGTACTTC. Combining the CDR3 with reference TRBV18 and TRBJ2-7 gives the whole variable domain NAGVMQNPRHLVRRRGQEARLRCSPMKGHSHVYWYRQLPEEGLKFMVYLQKENIIDESGMPKERFSAEFPKEGPSILRIQQVVRGDSAAYFCASSPMTSTSYEQYFGPGTRLTVT.

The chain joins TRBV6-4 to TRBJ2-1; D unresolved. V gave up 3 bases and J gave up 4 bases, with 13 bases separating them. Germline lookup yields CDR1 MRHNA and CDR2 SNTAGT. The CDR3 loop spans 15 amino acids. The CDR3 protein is CASSEGAGSYNEQFF. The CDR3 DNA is TGTGCCAGCAGTGAAGGTGCAGGTAGTTACAATGAGCAGTTCTTC.

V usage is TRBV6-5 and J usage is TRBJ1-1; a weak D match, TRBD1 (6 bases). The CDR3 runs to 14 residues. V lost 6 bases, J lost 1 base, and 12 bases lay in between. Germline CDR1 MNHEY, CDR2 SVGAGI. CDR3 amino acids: CASSSRGANTEAFF. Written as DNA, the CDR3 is TGTGCCAGCAGCAGTCGGGGGGCGAACACTGAAGCTTTCTTT.

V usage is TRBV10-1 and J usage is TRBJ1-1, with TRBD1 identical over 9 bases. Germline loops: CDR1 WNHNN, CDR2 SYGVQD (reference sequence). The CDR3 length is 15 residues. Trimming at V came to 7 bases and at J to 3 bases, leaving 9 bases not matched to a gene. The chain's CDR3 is CASKITGGLDTEAFF. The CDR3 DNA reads TGCGCCAGCAAAATTACAGGGGGCCTGGACACTGAAGCTTTCTTT.

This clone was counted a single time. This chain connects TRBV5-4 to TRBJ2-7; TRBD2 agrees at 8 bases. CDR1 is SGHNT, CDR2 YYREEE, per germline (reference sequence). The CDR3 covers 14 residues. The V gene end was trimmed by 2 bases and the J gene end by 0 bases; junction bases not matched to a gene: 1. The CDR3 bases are TGTGCCAGCAGCTTCGGGACTAGCTCCTACGAGCAGTACTTC. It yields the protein CASSFGTSSYEQYF.